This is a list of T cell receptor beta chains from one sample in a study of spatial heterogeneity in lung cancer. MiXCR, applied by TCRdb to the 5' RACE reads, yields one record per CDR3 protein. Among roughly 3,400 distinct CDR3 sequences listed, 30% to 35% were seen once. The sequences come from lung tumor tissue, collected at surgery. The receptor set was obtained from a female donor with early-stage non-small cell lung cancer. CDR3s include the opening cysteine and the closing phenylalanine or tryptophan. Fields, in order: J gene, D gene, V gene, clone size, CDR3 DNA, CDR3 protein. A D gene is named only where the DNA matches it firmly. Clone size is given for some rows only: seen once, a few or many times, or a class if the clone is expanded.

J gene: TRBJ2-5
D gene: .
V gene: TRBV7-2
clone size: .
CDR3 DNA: TGTGCCAGCAGATCCCCCAATACCCTAGTGAGGTTC
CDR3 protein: CASRSPNTLVRF

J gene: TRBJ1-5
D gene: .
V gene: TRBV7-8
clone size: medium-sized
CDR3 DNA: TGTGCCAGCAGCTTAGAAGGGTTCCAGCCCCAGCATTTT
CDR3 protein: CASSLEGFQPQHF

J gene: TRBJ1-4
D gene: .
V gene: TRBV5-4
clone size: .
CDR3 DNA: TGTGCCAGCAGCTTGGCTGGGGGGAACAATGAAAAACTGTTTTTT
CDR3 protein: CASSLAGGNNEKLFF

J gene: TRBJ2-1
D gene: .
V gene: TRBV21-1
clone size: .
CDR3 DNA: TGTGCCAGCGGCCTAAAGGGACTAGCGGGGGGGAGGTGGTCCTACAATGAGCAGTTCTTC
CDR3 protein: CASGLKGLAGGRWSYNEQFF

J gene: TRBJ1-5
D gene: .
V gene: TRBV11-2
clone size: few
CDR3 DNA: TGTGCCAGCAGCTTCGAGGGATCTCCCAATCAGCCCCAGCATTTT
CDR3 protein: CASSFEGSPNQPQHF

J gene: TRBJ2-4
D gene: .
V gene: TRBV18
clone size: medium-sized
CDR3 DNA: TGTGCCAGCTCATCCGACCCTGCGGGGTCGTCCAAAAACATTCAGTACTTC
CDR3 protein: CASSSDPAGSSKNIQYF

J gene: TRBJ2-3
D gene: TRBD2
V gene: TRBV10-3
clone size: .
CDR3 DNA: TGTGCCATTCGAGCGGGAGGAGCAGATACGCAGTATTTT
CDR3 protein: CAIRAGGADTQYF

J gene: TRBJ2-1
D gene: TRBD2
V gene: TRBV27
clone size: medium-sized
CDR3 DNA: TGTGCCAGCAGTCACCTTGCGGGGGGGCCTGGGGACAATGAGCAGTTCTTC
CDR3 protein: CASSHLAGGPGDNEQFF

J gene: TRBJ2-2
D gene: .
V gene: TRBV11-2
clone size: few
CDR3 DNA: TGTGCCAGCAGCTTAGCGGGAGTCACCGGGGAGCTGTTTTTT
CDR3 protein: CASSLAGVTGELFF

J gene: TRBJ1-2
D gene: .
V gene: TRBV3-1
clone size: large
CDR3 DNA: TGTGCCAGCAGCCAAGGTTTTCAGAACTATGGCTACACCTTC
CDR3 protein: CASSQGFQNYGYTF

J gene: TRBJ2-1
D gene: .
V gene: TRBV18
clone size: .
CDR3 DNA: TGTGCCAGCTCTCCCGAAGCCAATGAGCAGTTCTTC
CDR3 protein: CASSPEANEQFF

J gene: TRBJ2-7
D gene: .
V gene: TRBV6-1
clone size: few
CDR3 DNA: TGTGCCAGCAGTCGGGCATTAACCTACGAGCAGTACTTC
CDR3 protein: CASSRALTYEQYF

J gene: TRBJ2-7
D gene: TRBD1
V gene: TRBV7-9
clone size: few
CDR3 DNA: TGTGCCAGCAGCTTTTCCTCCGGGACAGTGTTTTACGAGCAGTACTTC
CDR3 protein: CASSFSSGTVFYEQYF

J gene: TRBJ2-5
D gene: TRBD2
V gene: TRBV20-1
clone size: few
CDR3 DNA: TGCAGTGCTACTAGCGGTGAAGAGACCCAGTACTTC
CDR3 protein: CSATSGEETQYF

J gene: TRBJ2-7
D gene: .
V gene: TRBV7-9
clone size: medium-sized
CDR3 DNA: TGTGCCAGCAGCCCAAGATCTTACGGTCCCGGCTACGAGCAGTACTTC
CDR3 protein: CASSPRSYGPGYEQYF

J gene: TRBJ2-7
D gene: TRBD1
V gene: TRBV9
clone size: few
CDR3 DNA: TGTGCCAGCAGGGTTGACAGGGGAAGCTACGAGCAGTACTTC
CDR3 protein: CASRVDRGSYEQYF

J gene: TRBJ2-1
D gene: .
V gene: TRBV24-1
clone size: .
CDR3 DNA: TGTGCCACCAGTGACAACGGTGGTAGGCGCAATGAGCAGTTCTTC
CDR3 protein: CATSDNGGRRNEQFF

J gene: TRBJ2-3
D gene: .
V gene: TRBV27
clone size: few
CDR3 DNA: TGTGCCAGCAGTTTCCCAGATACGCAGTATTTT
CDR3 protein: CASSFPDTQYF

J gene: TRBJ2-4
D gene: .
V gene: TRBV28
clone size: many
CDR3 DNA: TGTGCCAGCAGGGACACGGGAGCCAAAAACATTCAGTACTTC
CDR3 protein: CASRDTGAKNIQYF

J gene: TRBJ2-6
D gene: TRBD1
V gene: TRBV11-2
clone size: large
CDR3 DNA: TGTGCCAGCGGGACAGGGCATTCTGGGGCCAACGTCCTGACTTTC
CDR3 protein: CASGTGHSGANVLTF

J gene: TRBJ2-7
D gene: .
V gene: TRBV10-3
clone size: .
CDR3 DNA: TGTGCCATCAGTGAGGCGCGGGGCTCCCAGGGCGAGCAGTACTTC
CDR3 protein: CAISEARGSQGEQYF

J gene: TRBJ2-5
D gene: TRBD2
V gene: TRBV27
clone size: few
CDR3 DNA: TGTGCCAGCAGTCCCCGGAGCGGGGGCCTCATACAAGAGACCCAGTACTTC
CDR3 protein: CASSPRSGGLIQETQYF

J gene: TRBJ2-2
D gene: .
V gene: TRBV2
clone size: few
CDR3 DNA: TGTGCCAGCAGTGAAGTACGGAGCACCGGGGAGCTGTTTTTT
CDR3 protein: CASSEVRSTGELFF

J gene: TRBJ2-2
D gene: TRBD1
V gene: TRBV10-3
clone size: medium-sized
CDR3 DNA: TGTGCCATCAGCCCAGGACAGGGGCGGAACACCGGGGAGCTGTTTTTT
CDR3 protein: CAISPGQGRNTGELFF

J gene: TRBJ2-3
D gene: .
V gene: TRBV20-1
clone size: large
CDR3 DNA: TGCAGTGCTAGATATCCGGGGCAGACAGATACGCAGTATTTT
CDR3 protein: CSARYPGQTDTQYF

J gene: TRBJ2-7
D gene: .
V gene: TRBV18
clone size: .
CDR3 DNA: TGTGCCAGCTCACCACCGCGGGCAGGGCCAGGCGAGCAGTACTTC
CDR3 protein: CASSPPRAGPGEQYF

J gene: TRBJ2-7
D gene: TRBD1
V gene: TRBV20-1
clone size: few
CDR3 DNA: TGCAGTGCTGCCGGGACAGGGATCTACGAGCAGTACTTC
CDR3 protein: CSAAGTGIYEQYF

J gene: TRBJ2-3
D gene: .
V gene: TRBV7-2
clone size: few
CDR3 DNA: TGTGCCAGCAGCTTAGCGGTCCGCACAGATACGCAGTATTTT
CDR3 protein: CASSLAVRTDTQYF

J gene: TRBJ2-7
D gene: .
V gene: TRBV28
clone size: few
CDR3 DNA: TGTGCCAGCAGTTTATGCTGCTGGGGGTCCTACGAGCAGTACTTC
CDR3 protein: CASSLCCWGSYEQYF

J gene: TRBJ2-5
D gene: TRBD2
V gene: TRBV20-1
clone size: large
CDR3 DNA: TGCAGTGCTAACGGGGCGGGAGGGGAGACCCAGTACTTC
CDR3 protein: CSANGAGGETQYF

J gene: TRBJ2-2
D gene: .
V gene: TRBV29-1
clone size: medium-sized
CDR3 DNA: TGCAGCGTTGACCCAGCGAACACCGGGGAGCTGTTTTTT
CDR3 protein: CSVDPANTGELFF

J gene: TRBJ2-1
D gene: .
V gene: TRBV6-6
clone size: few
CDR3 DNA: TGTGCCAGCAGCCGCCTCGAAGGCAACAATGAGCAGTTCTTC
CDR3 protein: CASSRLEGNNEQFF

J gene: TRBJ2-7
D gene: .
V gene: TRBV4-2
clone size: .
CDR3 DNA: TGTGCCAGCAGCCAAGGTGGGTCACCCTACGAGCAGTACTTC
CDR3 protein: CASSQGGSPYEQYF

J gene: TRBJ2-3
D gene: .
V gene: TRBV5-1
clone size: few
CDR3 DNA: TGCGCCAGCAGCTTGGGACAAGATACGCAGTATTTT
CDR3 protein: CASSLGQDTQYF

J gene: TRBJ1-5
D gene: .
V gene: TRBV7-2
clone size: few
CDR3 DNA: TGTGCCAGCAGCCCGCTAATCGGGAGTGGTCAGCCCCAGCATTTT
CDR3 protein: CASSPLIGSGQPQHF

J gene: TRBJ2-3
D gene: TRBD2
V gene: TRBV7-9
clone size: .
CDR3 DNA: TGTGCCAGCAGAACCCGGGGGGGACCTTCTACAGATACGCAGTATTTT
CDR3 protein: CASRTRGGPSTDTQYF

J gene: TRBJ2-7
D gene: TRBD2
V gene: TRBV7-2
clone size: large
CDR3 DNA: TGTGCCAGCAGCGCCACTAGCGTCCAACCCTACGAGCAGTACTTC
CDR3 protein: CASSATSVQPYEQYF

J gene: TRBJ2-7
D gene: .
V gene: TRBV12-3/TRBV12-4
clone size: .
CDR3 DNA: TGTGCCAGCAGCAGGGGAAAAGGGGAGCAGTACTTC
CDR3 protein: CASSRGKGEQYF

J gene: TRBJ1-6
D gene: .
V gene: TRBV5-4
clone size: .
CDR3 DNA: TGTGCCAGCAGCCCCAACGGGGGAAATAATTCACCCCTCCACTTT
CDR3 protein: CASSPNGGNNSPLHF

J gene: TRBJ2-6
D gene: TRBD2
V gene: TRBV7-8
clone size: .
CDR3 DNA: TGTGCCAGCCGGGGACTAGCGGGCTCTGGGGCCAACGTCCTGACTTTC
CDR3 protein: CASRGLAGSGANVLTF

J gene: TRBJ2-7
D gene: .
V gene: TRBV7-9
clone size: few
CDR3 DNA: TGTGCCAGCAGCTTTGGGGACGGGGAGCAGTACTTC
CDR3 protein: CASSFGDGEQYF

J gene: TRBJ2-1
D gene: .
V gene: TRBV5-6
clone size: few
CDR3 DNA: TGTGCCAGCAGCTTGGACAGGTCTGGAGGCGGGCCGCGGGATGAGCAGTTCTTC
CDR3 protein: CASSLDRSGGGPRDEQFF

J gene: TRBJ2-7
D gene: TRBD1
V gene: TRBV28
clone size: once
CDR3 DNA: TGTGCCAGCAGTTGTGGACAGGAGGAGTGCTCCTACGAGCAGTACTTC
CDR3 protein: CASSCGQEECSYEQYF

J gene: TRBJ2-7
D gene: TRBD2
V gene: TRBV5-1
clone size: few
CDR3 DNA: TGCGCCAGCAGCCCAAGGACTAGCGGGAACGACTACGAGCAGTACTTC
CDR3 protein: CASSPRTSGNDYEQYF

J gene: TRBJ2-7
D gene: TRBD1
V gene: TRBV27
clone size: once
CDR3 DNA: TGTGCCAGCAGTTCAGCGACAGGGGGTATATACGAGCAGTACTTC
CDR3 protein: CASSSATGGIYEQYF

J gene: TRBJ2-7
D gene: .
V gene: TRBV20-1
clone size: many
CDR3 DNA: TGCAGTGCTTGGACAGCTTCCTACGAGCAGTACTTC
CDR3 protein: CSAWTASYEQYF